Each of the 32 T cell receptor beta chains below was sequenced from the same sample in a study of blood T cell repertoires in COVID-19. The protocol was immunoSEQ multiplex PCR, while the TCRdb copy is restricted to in-frame clones and leaves out a portion. The sample consists of some 30,000 clones, 88% of them appearing once. The sequenced material came from peripheral blood. These receptors were collected from a woman at least 80 years old with active or convalescent COVID-19.

The V gene is TRBV11-2, the J gene TRBJ2-2; the D is unclear. The germline gives CDR1 SGHAT, CDR2 FQNNGV. This CDR3 spans 16 amino acids. The germline V and J ends were trimmed by 4 bases and 0 bases, with 12 bases remaining between them. Written as DNA, the CDR3 is TGTGCCAGCAGCTCACGACATCTCGCGAACACCGGGGAGCTGTTTTTT. It translates to CASSSRHLANTGELFF.

The rearrangement links TRBV27 to TRBJ2-3; TRBD2 matches at 12 bases. J lost 5 bases, V lost 6 bases, and 6 bases had no gene match. Per the germline V gene, CDR1 is MNHEY and CDR2 is SMNVEV (reference sequence). The CDR3 is 15 amino acids. The CDR3 spells CASSITSGGIDTQYF. The CDR3 nucleotides are TGTGCCAGCAGCATTACTAGCGGGGGGATAGATACGCAGTATTTT.

The V call is TRBV6-5, the J call TRBJ1-2, with 8 bases lining up with TRBD1. CDR1 and CDR2 (germline): MNHEY, SVGAGI. V shed 6 bases, J shed 5 bases, and the junction held 5 bases outside the gene matches. The CDR3 consists of 13 residues. CDR3 in DNA: TGTGCCAGCAGACCGGGACAGGCTTATGGCTACACCTTC. Translated: CASRPGQAYGYTF.

The chain links TRBV5-1 to TRBJ1-1, with D hard to call. Germline loops: CDR1 SGHRS, CDR2 YFSETQ. V lost 5 bases and J 4 bases, leaving 6 bases between the germline ends. CDR3 size: 11 residues. The CDR3 nucleotides read TGCGCCAGCAGAGGAGGCACTGAAGCTTTCTTT. Protein: CASRGGTEAFF. The full variable domain, its missing parts supplied by reference TRBV5-1 and TRBJ1-1, is KAGVTQTPRYLIKTRGQQVTLSCSPISGHRSVSWYQQTPGQGLQFLFEYFSETQRNKGNFPGRFSGRQFSNSRSEMNVSTLELGDSALYLCASRGGTEAFFGQGTRLTVV.

This clone was detected a few times. The rearrangement uses TRBV5-1 and TRBJ2-5, with 9 bases matching TRBD2. The ends lost 0 bases at V and 2 bases at J; junction bases unmatched: 8. The length of the CDR3 is 17 residues. From germline, CDR1 is SGHRS and CDR2 YFSETQ. The CDR3 DNA reads TGCGCCAGCAGCTTGGTATTTCTAGCGGGGTTTCAAGAGACCCAGTACTTC. Its protein product is CASSLVFLAGFQETQYF. The whole variable domain, filled in from reference TRBV5-1 and TRBJ2-5, reads KAGVTQTPRYLIKTRGQQVTLSCSPISGHRSVSWYQQTPGQGLQFLFEYFSETQRNKGNFPGRFSGRQFSNSRSEMNVSTLELGDSALYLCASSLVFLAGFQETQYFGPGTRLLVL.

V usage is TRBV7-9 and J usage is TRBJ1-6; 11 nucleotides agree with TRBD1. Trimming took 8 bases from V and 9 from J; bases not matched to a gene: 3. CDR3 length: 13 residues. The germline V gene has CDR1 SEHNR and CDR2 FQNEAQ (reference sequence). The chain's CDR3 is CASGQGAGSPLHF. The CDR3 nucleotides are TGTGCCAGCGGACAGGGGGCTGGTTCACCCCTCCACTTT.

The chain links TRBV5-1 to TRBJ2-2; D is perhaps TRBD1 (6 bases). From germline, CDR1 is SGHRS and CDR2 YFSETQ. This CDR3 spans 15 amino acids. V was pared by 0 bases and J by 5 bases, with 11 bases between. CDR3 in amino acids: CASSLVGADTGELFF. The DNA of the CDR3 is TGCGCCAGCAGCTTGGTGGGGGCTGATACCGGGGAGCTGTTTTTT.

The chain uses TRBV6-4 and TRBJ1-1, with 7 bases that match TRBD1. The CDR3 covers 14 residues. Germline V gene lookup returns CDR1 MRHNA and CDR2 SNTAGT. The V gene end was trimmed by 4 bases and the J gene end by 4 bases; junction bases not matched to a gene: 6. The CDR3 DNA reads TGTGCCAGCAGTGTGCAGGGGGGTGGCACTGAAGCTTTCTTT. It codes for CASSVQGGGTEAFF.

The CDR3 DNA reads TGTGCCAGCAGCCAAGACGGGGGGCCGGGCAATGAGCAGTTCTTC. Residues: CASSQDGGPGNEQFF. This chain joins TRBV14 and TRBJ2-1, with TRBD2 as a possible D gene (7 bases). This CDR3 comprises 15 residues. V lost 0 bases and J 6 bases, leaving 12 bases between the germline ends. Germline V gene sequence: CDR1 SGHDN, CDR2 FVKESK.

The chain joins TRBV18 to TRBJ1-1; TRBD1 matches at 7 bases. This CDR3 comprises 14 residues. Germline loops: CDR1 KGHSH, CDR2 LQKENI. The trim removed 6 bases at V and 1 base at J, leaving 5 bases unmatched. The DNA of the CDR3 is TGTGCCAGCTCTCTTGGGACAGAGAACACTGAAGCTTTCTTT. It specifies CASSLGTENTEAFF.

This clone was counted between two and nine times. The chain employs TRBV5-5 and TRBJ1-6, with TRBD1 identical over 9 bases. Germline lookup yields CDR1 SGHKS and CDR2 YYEKEE (reference sequence). V shed 3 bases, J shed 8 bases, and the junction held 6 bases outside the gene matches. The CDR3 contains 15 residues. The chain's CDR3 is CASSSQTGGYSPLHF. The CDR3 region has the DNA TGTGCCAGCAGCTCCCAGACAGGGGGGTATTCACCCCTCCACTTT.

The chain has TRBV12-3 or TRBV12-4 and TRBJ2-1; TRBD1 aligns across 10 bases. CDR3 length equals 13 residues. V gave up 9 bases and J gave up 6 bases; unmatched junction bases: 5. The CDR3 DNA reads TGTGCCAGTTGGGACAGGGGACTCAATGAGCAGTTCTTC. It translates to CASWDRGLNEQFF.

The chain links TRBV19 to TRBJ1-1, with 7 bases fitting TRBD1. CDR1 and CDR2 from the germline V gene are LNHDA and SQIVND (reference sequence). V shed 7 bases and J 0 bases; nucleotides not matched to a gene: 8. The CDR3 has 15 amino acids. The CDR3 sequence: CASTPRTGMNTEAFF. The CDR3 DNA reads as TGTGCCAGTACCCCTCGGACAGGAATGAACACTGAAGCTTTCTTT.

The J gene is TRBJ1-2, the V gene TRBV12-3 or TRBV12-4; D is unclear. Trimming removed 8 bases at V and 4 bases at J, with 14 bases between. CDR3 length: 13 residues. In nucleotides, the CDR3 is TGTGCCAGCGCTTCCGAGAGCCTCTATGGCTACACCTTC. Amino acid sequence: CASASESLYGYTF.

This rearrangement joins TRBV2 to TRBJ2-7; 16 bases are a match to TRBD2. This CDR3 contains 17 residues. Germline loops: CDR1 SNHLY, CDR2 FYNNEI. With V trimmed by 6 bases and J by 0 bases, 5 bases remained unmatched. The DNA for the CDR3 is TGTGCCAGCAGACGGGGACTAGCGGGGGGGCACTCCTACGAGCAGTACTTC. Translation gives CASRRGLAGGHSYEQYF.

The V and J genes are TRBV27 and TRBJ1-2, with D unclear. Germline CDR1 and CDR2: MNHEY and SMNVEV (reference sequence). The CDR3 covers 13 residues. Trimming took 6 bases from V and 8 from J, leaving 16 bases between them. The CDR3 loop reads CASSPGSTRGYTF. CDR3 nucleotides: TGTGCCAGCAGCCCTGGGAGTACGCGGGGCTACACCTTC.

This clone appeared a single time. V usage is TRBV4-1 and J usage is TRBJ1-6; 8 positions match TRBD1. Germline V CDR1 and CDR2: MGHRA, YSYEKL. The V gene end was trimmed by 3 bases and the J gene end by 14 bases; junction bases not matched to a gene: 15. The CDR3 loop spans 16 amino acids. The CDR3 sequence: CASSQLPTGGVSALHF. The CDR3 coding sequence is TGCGCCAGCAGCCAGCTACCTACAGGGGGGGTTTCGGCCCTCCACTTT.

The V gene is TRBV5-1, the J gene TRBJ1-1, with D perhaps TRBD1 (5 bases). Trimming pared 0 bases from V and 4 bases from J, leaving 13 bases between. Germline values: CDR1 SGHRS, CDR2 YFSETQ. The CDR3 consists of 15 residues. CDR3 sequence reads: CASSLGQGGFTEAFF. DNA of the CDR3: TGCGCCAGCAGCTTGGGGCAGGGAGGATTCACTGAAGCTTTCTTT.

CDR3 region: CATSRERVGLSYNSPLHF. CDR3 nucleotides: TGTGCCACCAGCAGAGAGCGGGTTGGGCTTTCCTATAATTCACCCCTCCACTTT. The J gene is TRBJ1-6, the V gene TRBV15; D unresolved. V was cut by 0 bases and J by 1 base, with 13 bases left in between. Germline CDR1 LNHNV, CDR2 YYDKDF (reference sequence). The length of the CDR3 is 18 residues. Full variable domain (outside the CDR3, taken from reference TRBV15 and TRBJ1-6): DAMVIQNPRYQVTQFGKPVTLSCSQTLNHNVMYWYQQKSSQAPKLLFHYYDKDFNNEADTPDNFQSRRPNTSFCFLDIRSPGLGDTAMYLCATSRERVGLSYNSPLHFGNGTRLTVT.

This clone turned up a few times. V is TRBV9 and J is TRBJ2-2, with D possibly being TRBD1 (8 bases). The CDR3 extends over 18 amino acids. V was shortened by 4 bases and J by 1 base, with 20 bases between the two germline ends. Germline-derived CDR1 and CDR2 are SGDLS and YYNGEE. CDR3 DNA sequence: TGTGCCAGCAGCCCCTCCTGGGGGGGACAGGTGAACACCGGGGAGCTGTTTTTT. This gives the protein CASSPSWGGQVNTGELFF.

The CDR3 sequence: CASSRGYEQYF. The CDR3 nucleotides are TGTGCCAGCAGTCGAGGGTACGAGCAGTACTTC. The gene calls are TRBV12-3 or TRBV12-4 and TRBJ2-7; perhaps TRBD2 as D (5 bases). This CDR3 comprises 11 residues. V was pared by 5 bases and J by 4 bases, with 6 bases between.

This clone was seen a handful of times. The chain combines TRBV24-1 with TRBJ2-4; 13 bases align to TRBD2. J lost 4 bases, V lost 3 bases, and 2 bases had no gene match. Looked up from germline, CDR1 is KGHDR and CDR2 is SFDVKD. The CDR3 has 16 amino acids. CDR3 region: CATSDQTSGGKNIQYF. DNA for the CDR3: TGTGCCACCAGTGATCAGACTAGCGGGGGGAAAAACATTCAGTACTTC.

V and J are TRBV2 and TRBJ2-7, with 7 bases aligning to TRBD1. With 4 bases clipped from V and 0 bases from J, the junction kept 6 bases outside the gene matches. Germline V lookup: CDR1 SNHLY, CDR2 FYNNEI. The CDR3 consists of 15 residues. CDR3 sequence (DNA): TGTGCCAGCAGTGGAAGGGGGCGAAGCTCCTACGAGCAGTACTTC. It encodes CASSGRGRSSYEQYF.

The CDR3 loop reads CASSFGSLQGRQTQYF. The CDR3 region has the DNA TGCGCCAGCAGCTTTGGTTCCTTACAGGGGAGGCAGACCCAGTACTTC. The rearrangement joins TRBV5-1 to TRBJ2-5; tentatively, D is TRBD1 (7 bases). CDR1 is SGHRS, CDR2 YFSETQ, per germline. This CDR3 region has 16 residues. Trimming took off 2 bases at V and 6 bases at J, with 20 bases between the two ends.

The chain is built from TRBV3-1 (or the pseudogene TRBV3-2) and TRBJ1-3; D might be TRBD1 (6 bases). The CDR3 has 15 residues. Trimming cost V 3 bases and J 3 bases, with 12 bases left between them. Germline-derived CDR1 and CDR2 are LGHDT and YNNKEL (reference sequence). CDR3 DNA sequence: TGTGCCAGCAGCCACCAACAGGGATTTGGAAACACCATATATTTT. It specifies CASSHQQGFGNTIYF.

This clone occurred once. The chain combines TRBV6-1 with TRBJ2-6; D not certain. The CDR3 runs to 15 residues. V was cut by 3 bases and J by 2 bases, with 8 bases left in between. From germline, CDR1 is MNHNS and CDR2 SASEGT. The CDR3 DNA sequence: TGTGCCAGCAGTGATAATCCTGCTGGGGCCAACGTCCTGACTTTC. This codes for CASSDNPAGANVLTF.

This chain joins TRBV6-5 and TRBJ1-2; TRBD1 matches at 9 bases. The germline V gene encodes CDR1 MNHEY and CDR2 SVGAGI. The V and J ends lost 6 bases and 3 bases, in that order; junction bases with no gene match: 5. The CDR3 covers 14 residues. For the CDR3, the DNA is TGTGCCAGCAGAAAGAGGACAGGGGACTATGGCTACACCTTC. Amino acid sequence: CASRKRTGDYGYTF.

The chain is built from TRBV10-3 and TRBJ1-6; TRBD1 aligns across 7 bases. V lost 0 bases, J lost 10 bases, and 6 bases stayed unmatched. The CDR3 length is 15 residues. Per germline, CDR1 ENHRY and CDR2 SYGVKD. The CDR3, as DNA: TGTGCCATCAGTGAGTCAAGGGGGCTTGGATCACCCCTCCACTTT. It translates to CAISESRGLGSPLHF.

The chain has TRBV6-5 and TRBJ2-7; D is perhaps TRBD1 (6 bases). CDR3 length: 14 amino acids. Germline V lookup: CDR1 MNHEY, CDR2 SVGAGI. The germline V and J ends were trimmed by 8 bases and 3 bases, with 17 bases remaining between them. The CDR3 loop is CASLGTGSSYEQYF. In DNA form, the CDR3 reads TGTGCCAGCTTAGGTACAGGGTCTAGCTACGAGCAGTACTTC.

V and J are TRBV12-5 and TRBJ2-1, with TRBD1 identical over 9 bases. The CDR3 sequence is 14 residues long. Trimming took 3 bases from V and 8 from J; bases not matched to a gene: 5. Germline assignment: CDR1 LGHNT and CDR2 FRNRAP. Written as DNA, the CDR3 is TGTGCTAGTGGTTTAGACAGGGGGAGCGATGAGCAGTTCTTC. Protein: CASGLDRGSDEQFF.

This chain joins TRBV5-4 and TRBJ2-3, with D possibly being TRBD1 (6 bases). The CDR3 extends over 15 amino acids. V was cut by 0 bases and J by 3 bases, with 11 bases left in between. CDR1 and CDR2 from the germline V gene are SGHNT and YYREEE (reference sequence). The CDR3 DNA reads as TGTGCCAGCAGCTTGGACAGGGATGTGACAGATACGCAGTATTTT. Protein: CASSLDRDVTDTQYF. The full variable domain, in which reference TRBV5-4 and TRBJ2-3 provide the parts outside the CDR3, is ETGVTQSPTHLIKTRGQQVTLRCSSQSGHNTVSWYQQALGQGPQFIFQYYREEENGRGNFPPRFSGLQFPNYSSELNVNALELDDSALYLCASSLDRDVTDTQYFGPGTRLTVL.

DNA for the CDR3: TGTGCCAGCAGTACCCTTGTGACAGCCATCGGGGCTTTCTTT. This gives the protein CASSTLVTAIGAFF. The chain is built from TRBV28 and TRBJ1-1, with D possibly being TRBD1 (5 bases). Germline values: CDR1 MDHEN, CDR2 SYDVKM. Trimming shortened V by 5 bases and J by 11 bases, and 21 bases separated the two germline ends. The length of the CDR3 is 14 residues.